This entry is about one TCR beta chain. This entry is derived from a study of blood T cell repertoires in COVID-19. In the source study's methods: Reference gene primer amplification gave nucleated cell count estimates. The data were produced by immunoSEQ multiplex PCR, yet TCRdb's version contains in-frame clones alone and is incomplete. That table gives V, J and clone size, and the DNA gave D and trimming. The repertoire includes a few hundred thousand clones, 90% of them detected once, and 0.95% to 1.3% sits in the top ten. CDR1 is SGHRS, CDR2 YFSETQ, per germline. This CDR3 region has 15 residues. Trimming cost V 1 base and J 4 bases, with 11 bases left between them.

This receptor was taken from a woman in her 40s with COVID-19, enrolled during active disease. The sample consisted of peripheral blood. The V gene is TRBV5-1, the J gene TRBJ1-4; D gene uncertain. The CDR3 DNA follows: TGCGCCAGCAGCTTGTTGACGGCGGGTAATGAAAAACTGTTTTTT. Translated, it gives CASSLLTAGNEKLFF. Based on the CDR3 plus reference TRBV5-1 and TRBJ1-4, the full variable domain is KAGVTQTPRYLIKTRGQQVTLSCSPISGHRSVSWYQQTPGQGLQFLFEYFSETQRNKGNFPGRFSGRQFSNSRSEMNVSTLELGDSALYLCASSLLTAGNEKLFFGSGTQLSVL.